This TCR beta chain was found in a study of blood T cell repertoires in COVID-19. Study in general: Whether acute or convalescent, the COVID-19 samples came from the United States, Italy and Spain.

The authors' processing: Estimation of nucleated cell counts relied on the amplification of reference gene primers. Here immunoSEQ multiplex PCR was the method, and the copy in TCRdb shows in-frame clones only, minus some. V, J and clone size were drawn from that table, and D and trimming were deduced from the DNA. In the table there are 250,000 to 400,000 clones, 88% of which are singletons. Germline CDR1 is LNHDA and CDR2 is SQIVND (reference sequence). Trimming removed 8 bases at V and 3 bases at J, with 8 bases between. CDR3 length: 12 amino acids. The sequenced material came from peripheral blood. V and J are TRBV19 and TRBJ1-3; no reliable D call. The receptor was derived from a woman in her twenties or thirties with COVID-19, enrolled during active disease. For the CDR3, the DNA is TGTGCCAGTGGAGTGCTTGGAAACACCATATATTTT. Its translation is CASGVLGNTIYF.